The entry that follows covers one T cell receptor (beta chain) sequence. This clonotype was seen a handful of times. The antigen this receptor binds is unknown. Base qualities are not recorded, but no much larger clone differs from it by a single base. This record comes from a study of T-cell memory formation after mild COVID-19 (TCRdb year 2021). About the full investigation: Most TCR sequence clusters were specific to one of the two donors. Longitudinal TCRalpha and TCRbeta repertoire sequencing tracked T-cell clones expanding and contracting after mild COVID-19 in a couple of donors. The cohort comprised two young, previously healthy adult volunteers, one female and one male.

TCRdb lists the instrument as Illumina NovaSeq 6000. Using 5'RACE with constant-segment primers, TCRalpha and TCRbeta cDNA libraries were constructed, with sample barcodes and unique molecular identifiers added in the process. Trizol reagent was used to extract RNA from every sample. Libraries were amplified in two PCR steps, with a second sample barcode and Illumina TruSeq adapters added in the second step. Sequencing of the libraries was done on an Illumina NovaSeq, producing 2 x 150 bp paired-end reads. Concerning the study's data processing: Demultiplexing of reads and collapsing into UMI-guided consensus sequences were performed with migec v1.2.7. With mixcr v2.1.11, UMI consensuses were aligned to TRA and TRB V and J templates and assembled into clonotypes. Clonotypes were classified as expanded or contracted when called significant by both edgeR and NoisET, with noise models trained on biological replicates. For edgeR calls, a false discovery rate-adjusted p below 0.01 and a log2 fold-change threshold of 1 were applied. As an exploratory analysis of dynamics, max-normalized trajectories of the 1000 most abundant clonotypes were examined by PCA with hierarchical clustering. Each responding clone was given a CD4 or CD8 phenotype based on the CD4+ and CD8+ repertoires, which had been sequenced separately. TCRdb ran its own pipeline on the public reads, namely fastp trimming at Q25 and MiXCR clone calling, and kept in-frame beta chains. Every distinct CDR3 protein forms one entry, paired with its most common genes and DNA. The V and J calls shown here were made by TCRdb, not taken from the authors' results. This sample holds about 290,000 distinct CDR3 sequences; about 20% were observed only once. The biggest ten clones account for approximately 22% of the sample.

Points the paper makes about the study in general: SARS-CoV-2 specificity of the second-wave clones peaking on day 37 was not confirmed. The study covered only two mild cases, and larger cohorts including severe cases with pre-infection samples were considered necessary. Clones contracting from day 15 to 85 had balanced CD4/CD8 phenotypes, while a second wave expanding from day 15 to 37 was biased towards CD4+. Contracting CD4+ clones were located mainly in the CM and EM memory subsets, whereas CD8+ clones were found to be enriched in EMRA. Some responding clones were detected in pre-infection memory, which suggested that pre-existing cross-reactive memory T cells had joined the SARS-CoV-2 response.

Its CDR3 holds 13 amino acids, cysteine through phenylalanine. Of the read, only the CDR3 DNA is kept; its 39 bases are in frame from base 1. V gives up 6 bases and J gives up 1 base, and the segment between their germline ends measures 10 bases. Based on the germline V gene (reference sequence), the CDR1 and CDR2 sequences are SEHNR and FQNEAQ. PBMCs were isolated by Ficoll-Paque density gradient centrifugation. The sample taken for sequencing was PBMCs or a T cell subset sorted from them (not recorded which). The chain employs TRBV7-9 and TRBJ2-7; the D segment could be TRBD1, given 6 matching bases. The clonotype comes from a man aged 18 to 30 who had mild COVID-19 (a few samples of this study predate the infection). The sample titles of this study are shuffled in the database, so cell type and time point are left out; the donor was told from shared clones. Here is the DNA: TGTGCCAGCAGTTCTAGGGGGTCCTACGAGCAGTACTTC. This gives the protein CASSSRGSYEQYF.